This paragraph covers one TCR beta chain sequence. Antigen specificity is unknown. This entry comes from a study of cytomegalovirus exposure and HLA in healthy donors. Study results and caveats: Cytomegalovirus-associated status was assigned to 150 or so TCR beta chains. TCR clusters originating in the first cohort tended to co-occur in the 100 to 150 validation repertoires, according to a later analysis.

Sequencing was performed with immunoSEQ multiplex PCR; in TCRdb, only in-frame clones are kept and a portion is missing. The table shows 210,000 or so clones, with around 88% occurring only once. The V end was cut by 4 bases, the J end by 8 bases, with 23 bases between. Germline CDR1 MNHEY, CDR2 SMNVEV (reference sequence). This CDR3 has 16 residues. The V gene is TRBV27, the J gene TRBJ1-2, with D maybe TRBD1 (6 bases). Sequencing input: PBMCs. This sequence was found in a woman younger than 35 in good health and CMV-seronegative. The CDR3 loop is CASSSQGGQGPGGYTF. The CDR3 DNA sequence: TGTGCCAGCAGTTCCCAGGGTGGTCAGGGGCCAGGCGGCTACACCTTC.